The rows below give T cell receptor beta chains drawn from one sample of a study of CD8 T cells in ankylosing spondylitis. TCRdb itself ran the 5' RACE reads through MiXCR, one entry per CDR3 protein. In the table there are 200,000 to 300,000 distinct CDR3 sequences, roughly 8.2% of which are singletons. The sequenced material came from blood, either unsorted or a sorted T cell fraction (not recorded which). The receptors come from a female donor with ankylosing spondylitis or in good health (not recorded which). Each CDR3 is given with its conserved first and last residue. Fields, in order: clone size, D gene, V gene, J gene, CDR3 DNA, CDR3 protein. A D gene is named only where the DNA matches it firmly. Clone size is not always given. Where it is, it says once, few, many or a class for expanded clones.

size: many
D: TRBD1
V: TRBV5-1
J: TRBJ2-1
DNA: TGCGCCAGCAGCTTATCGACAGGGGGCGATGAGCAGTTCTTC
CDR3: CASSLSTGGDEQFF

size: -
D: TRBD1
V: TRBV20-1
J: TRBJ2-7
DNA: TGCAGTGCTCATGACAGGGAAGGACTCTCCGAGCAGTACTTC
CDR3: CSAHDREGLSEQYF

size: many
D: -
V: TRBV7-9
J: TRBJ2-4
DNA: TGTGCCAGCACGAGGTCCACTTCCAAAAACATTCAGTACTTC
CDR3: CASTRSTSKNIQYF

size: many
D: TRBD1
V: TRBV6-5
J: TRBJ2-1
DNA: TGTGCCAGCAGACCCGACAGGGACTACAATGAGCAGTTCTTC
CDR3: CASRPDRDYNEQFF

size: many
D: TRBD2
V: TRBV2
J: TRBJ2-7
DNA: TGTGCCAGCAGTGAAGAACTAGCGGTGAGCTACGAGCAGTACTTC
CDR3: CASSEELAVSYEQYF

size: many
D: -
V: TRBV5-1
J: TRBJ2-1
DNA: TGCGCCAGCAGCCCGACGCCCGGCTCCTACAATGAGCAGTTCTTC
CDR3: CASSPTPGSYNEQFF

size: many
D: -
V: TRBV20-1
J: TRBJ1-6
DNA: TGCAGTGCCACCTCATCAGGGGTTAGGACCTATAATTCACCCCTCCACTTT
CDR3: CSATSSGVRTYNSPLHF

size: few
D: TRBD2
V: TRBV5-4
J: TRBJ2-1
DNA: TGTGCCAGCAGCGCCAGTGGACTAGTCCTTCTCAATGAGCAGTTCTTC
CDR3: CASSASGLVLLNEQFF

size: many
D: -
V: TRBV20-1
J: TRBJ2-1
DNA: TGCAGTGCTAGATCGGGACCCGGAGGTTCCTACAATGAGCAGTTCTTC
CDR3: CSARSGPGGSYNEQFF

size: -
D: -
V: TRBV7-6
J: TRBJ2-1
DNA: TGTGCCAGCAGCTTGGCCCCTAGAACCTACAATGAGCAGTTCTTC
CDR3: CASSLAPRTYNEQFF

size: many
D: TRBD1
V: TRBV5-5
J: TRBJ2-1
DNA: TGTGCCAGCAGCCCCGGGACAGGGGGGTACAATGAGCAGTTCTTC
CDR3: CASSPGTGGYNEQFF

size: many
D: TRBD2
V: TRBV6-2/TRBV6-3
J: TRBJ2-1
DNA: TGTGCCAGCAGGCAACCGGGACTAGCGGGCAATGAGCAGTTCTTC
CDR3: CASRQPGLAGNEQFF

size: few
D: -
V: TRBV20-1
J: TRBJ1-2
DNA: TGCAGTGCTAGCCCAGCCCTATATGGCTACACCTTC
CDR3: CSASPALYGYTF

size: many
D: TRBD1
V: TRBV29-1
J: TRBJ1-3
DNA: TGCAGCGTTGGTATCGGACAGGCAGGCTCTGGAAACACCATATATTTT
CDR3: CSVGIGQAGSGNTIYF

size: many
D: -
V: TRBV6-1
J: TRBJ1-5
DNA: TGTGCCAGCAGCCCCCAGGGGTCCGATCAGCCCCAGCATTTT
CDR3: CASSPQGSDQPQHF

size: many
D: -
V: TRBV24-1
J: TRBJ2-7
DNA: TGTGCCACCCGGGAAGGGAGCTCCTACGAGCAGTACTTC
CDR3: CATREGSSYEQYF

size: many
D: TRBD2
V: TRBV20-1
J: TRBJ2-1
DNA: TGCAGTGCTAGTCGCACTAGCGCAAACAATGAGCAGTTCTTC
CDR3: CSASRTSANNEQFF

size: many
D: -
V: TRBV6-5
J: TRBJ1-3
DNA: TGTGCCAGCAGTAACGGGGTCCCCTCTGGAAACACCATATATTTT
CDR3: CASSNGVPSGNTIYF

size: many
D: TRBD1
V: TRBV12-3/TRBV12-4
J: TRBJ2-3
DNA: TGTGCCAGCAGTCTACACCGGGACAGGGTATCAGATACGCAGTATTTT
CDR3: CASSLHRDRVSDTQYF

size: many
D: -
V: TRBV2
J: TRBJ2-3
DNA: TGTGCCAGCAGCGTAGACCCAGCGAGGGCAGATACGCAGTATTTT
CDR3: CASSVDPARADTQYF

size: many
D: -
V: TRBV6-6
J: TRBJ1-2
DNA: TGTGCCAGCAGTTACTCACCGACCTATGGCTACACCTTC
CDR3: CASSYSPTYGYTF

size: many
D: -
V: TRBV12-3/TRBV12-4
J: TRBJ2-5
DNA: TGTGCCAGCAGTTTCCGGGGTATCGAAGAGACCCAGTACTTC
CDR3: CASSFRGIEETQYF

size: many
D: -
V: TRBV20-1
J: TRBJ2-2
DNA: TGCAGTGCTCTAGGGCCTCCCGGGGAGCTGTTTTTT
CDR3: CSALGPPGELFF

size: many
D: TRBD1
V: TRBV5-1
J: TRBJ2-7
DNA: TGCGCCACTGGACAGGGGAGCTCCTACGAGCAGTACTTC
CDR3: CATGQGSSYEQYF

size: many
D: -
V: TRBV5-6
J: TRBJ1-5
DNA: TGTGCCAGCAGCTTCGCGGGGGCTAAGGGTCAGCCCCAGCATTTT
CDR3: CASSFAGAKGQPQHF

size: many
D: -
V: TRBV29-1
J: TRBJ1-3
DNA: TGCAGCGCCGTGGCGACCTCTGGAAACACCATATATTTT
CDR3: CSAVATSGNTIYF

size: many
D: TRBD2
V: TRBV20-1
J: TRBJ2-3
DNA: TGCAGTGCCGTTACTAGCGGGAGGGGCACAGATACGCAGTATTTT
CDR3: CSAVTSGRGTDTQYF

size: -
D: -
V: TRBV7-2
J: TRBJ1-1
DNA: TGTGCCAGCAGCTTAGCGCTGTTCGCAAACACTGAAGCTTTCTTT
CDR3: CASSLALFANTEAFF

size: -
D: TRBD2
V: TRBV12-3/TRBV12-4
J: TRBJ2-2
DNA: TGTGCCAGCAGGTTAGCGGGAGAGATCCCCGGGGAGCTGTTTTTT
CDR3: CASRLAGEIPGELFF

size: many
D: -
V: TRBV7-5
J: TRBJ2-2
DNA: -
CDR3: CISVPGGRITGELFF

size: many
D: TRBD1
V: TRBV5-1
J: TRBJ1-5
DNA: TGCGCCAGCAGCCCGGGACAGGGGAGGGATCAGCCCCAGCATTTT
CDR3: CASSPGQGRDQPQHF

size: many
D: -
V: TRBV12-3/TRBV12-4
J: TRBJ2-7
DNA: TGTGCCAGCAGAGGCCGGGCCCCCGGGGAGCAGTACTTC
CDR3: CASRGRAPGEQYF

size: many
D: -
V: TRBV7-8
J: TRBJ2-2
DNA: TGTGCCAGCAGCTCCAGTACCAGGAATCCCACCGGGGAGCTGTTTTTT
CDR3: CASSSSTRNPTGELFF

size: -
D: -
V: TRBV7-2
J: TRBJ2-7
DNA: TGTGCCAGCAGCTCCCGTACGGGATCGACCTACGAGCAGTACTTC
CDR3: CASSSRTGSTYEQYF

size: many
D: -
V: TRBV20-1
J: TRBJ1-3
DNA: TGCAGTGCTAGCCCTCCAGGGGATGGAAACACCATATATTTT
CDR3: CSASPPGDGNTIYF

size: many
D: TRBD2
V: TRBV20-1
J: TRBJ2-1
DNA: TGCAGTGCTAGAGATAATGGAGCGGGATACAATGAGCAGTTCTTC
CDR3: CSARDNGAGYNEQFF

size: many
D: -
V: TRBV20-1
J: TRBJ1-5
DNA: TGCAGTGCTAGTTCAGGGAATCAGCCCCAGCATTTT
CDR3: CSASSGNQPQHF

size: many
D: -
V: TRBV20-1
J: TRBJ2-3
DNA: TGCAGTGCTAGGCCCAGGTTCTTCCTTAGCACAGATACGCAGTATTTT
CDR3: CSARPRFFLSTDTQYF

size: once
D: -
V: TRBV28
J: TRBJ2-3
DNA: TGTGCCAGCGGGAGAAGGGTCGATACGCAGTATTTT
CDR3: CASGRRVDTQYF

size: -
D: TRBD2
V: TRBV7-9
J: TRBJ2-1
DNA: TGTGCCAGCAGCTTTGCGCGGGAGATCAATGAGCAGTTCTTC
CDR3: CASSFAREINEQFF

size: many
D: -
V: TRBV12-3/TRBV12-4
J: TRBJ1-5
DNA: TGTGCCAGCAGTTTAGGGACGGGAGTCGATCAGCCCCAGCATTTT
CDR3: CASSLGTGVDQPQHF

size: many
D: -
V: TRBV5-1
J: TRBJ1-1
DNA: TGCGCCAGCAGCCCCCAGCCAGCCAACACTGAAGCTTTCTTT
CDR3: CASSPQPANTEAFF

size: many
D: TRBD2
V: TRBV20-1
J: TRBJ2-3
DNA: TGCAGTGCTGTCCCGGGACTAGCGGCCACAGATACGCAGTATTTT
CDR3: CSAVPGLAATDTQYF

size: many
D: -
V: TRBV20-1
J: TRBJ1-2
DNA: TGCAGTGCTAGAGATGTCCGAAAAACTAACTATGGCTACACCTTC
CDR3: CSARDVRKTNYGYTF

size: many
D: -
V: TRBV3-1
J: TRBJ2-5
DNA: TGTGCCAGCACCTTAGGCAGCGGAGAGACCCAGTACTTC
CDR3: CASTLGSGETQYF

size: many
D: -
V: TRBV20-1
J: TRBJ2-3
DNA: TGCAGTGCTAGAGATCTGGGGGGTCTTGGCACAGATACGCAGTATTTT
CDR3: CSARDLGGLGTDTQYF

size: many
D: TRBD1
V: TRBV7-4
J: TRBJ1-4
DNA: TGTGCCAGCAGCCCTCGGACAGGGATCGGAAAACTGTTTTTT
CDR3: CASSPRTGIGKLFF

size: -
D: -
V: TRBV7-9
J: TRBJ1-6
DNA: TGTGCCAGCAGCTCAACCGGGCTAAGTAATTCACCCCTCCACTTT
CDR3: CASSSTGLSNSPLHF

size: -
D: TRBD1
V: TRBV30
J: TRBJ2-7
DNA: TGTGCCTGGAGTGGAGACAGGGGGCTTAGGCAGTACTTC
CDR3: CAWSGDRGLRQYF

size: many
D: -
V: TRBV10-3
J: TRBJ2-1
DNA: TGTGCCATCAGCAGCATCGGGATACGGGATGAGCAGTTCTTC
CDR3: CAISSIGIRDEQFF

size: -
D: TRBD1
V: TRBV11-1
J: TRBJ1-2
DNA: TGTGCCAGCAGCTTCACAGGGGGCTATGGCTACACCTTC
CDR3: CASSFTGGYGYTF

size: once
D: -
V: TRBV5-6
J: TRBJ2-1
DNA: TGTGCCAGCAGCTGGAGGGGGAGTGGGCAGTTCTTC
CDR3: CASSWRGSGQFF

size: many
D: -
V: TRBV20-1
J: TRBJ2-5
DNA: TGCAGTGCTAGAGATAGCATGACGGACGAAGAGACCCAGTACTTC
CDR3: CSARDSMTDEETQYF

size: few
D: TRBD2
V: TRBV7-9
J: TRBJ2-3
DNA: TGTGCCAGCAGCCTAAGGACTAGCGGGAGCGGCACAGATACGCAGTATTTT
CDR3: CASSLRTSGSGTDTQYF

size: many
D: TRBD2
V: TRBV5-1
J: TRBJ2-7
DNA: TGCGCCAGCAGCGGCCGGACTAGCGAAACTGACGAGCAGTACTTC
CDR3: CASSGRTSETDEQYF